These 7 T cell receptor beta chains were all obtained from the same sample, sequenced in a study of blood T cell repertoires in COVID-19. Using immunoSEQ multiplex PCR, the repertoire was profiled, and TCRdb retains in-frame clones only, with some absent. The table records tens of thousands of clones, around 88% of them present only once. The sequenced material came from peripheral blood. The receptors come from a man aged 60 to 69 with acute or convalescent COVID-19.

J is TRBJ1-1 and V is TRBV28, with 9 positions matching TRBD1. Germline V gene lookup returns CDR1 MDHEN and CDR2 SYDVKM. CDR3 length: 15 amino acids. Trimming cost V 6 bases and J 4 bases; bases outside gene matches: 9. Here the CDR3 DNA reads TGTGCCAGCAGAACAGGGGGCCGTCGTGTCACTGAAGCTTTCTTT. Encoded protein: CASRTGGRRVTEAFF.

The chain couples TRBV21-1 to TRBJ2-3; TRBD2, the table's D call, lacks a check against the DNA. TRBV21-1 is given as a pseudogene. The CDR3 loop spans 19 amino acids. The CDR3 reads CASSFNRASGGISTDTQYF. The CDR3 bases are TGTGCCAGCAGCTTTAATAGGGCTAGCGGGGGGATTAGCACAGATACGCAGTATTTT.

This clone appeared a single time. The rearrangement joins TRBV15 to TRBJ1-1; D gene unclear. The CDR3 covers 13 residues. The ends were cut back, 5 bases at V and 6 bases at J, with 13 bases in the middle. Germline-derived CDR1 and CDR2 are LNHNV and YYDKDF (reference sequence). The CDR3 DNA reads as TGTGCCACCAGCGCCCCGGGGAGGCCTGAAGCTTTCTTT. It encodes CATSAPGRPEAFF. The entire variable domain, with the rest obtained from reference TRBV15 and TRBJ1-1, is as follows: DAMVIQNPRYQVTQFGKPVTLSCSQTLNHNVMYWYQQKSSQAPKLLFHYYDKDFNNEADTPDNFQSRRPNTSFCFLDIRSPGLGDTAMYLCATSAPGRPEAFFGQGTRLTVV.

This clone was recorded once. The rearrangement uses TRBV7-2 and TRBJ2-2; 10 bases align to TRBD1. With 10 bases clipped from V and 2 bases from J, the junction kept 4 bases outside the gene matches. CDR1 is SGHTA and CDR2 is FQGNSA in the germline V gene. The CDR3 sequence is 14 residues long. The CDR3 coding sequence is TGTGCCACCTCGACAGGGGGCAACACCGGGGAGCTGTTTTTT. Amino acid sequence: CATSTGGNTGELFF. The full variable domain, in which reference TRBV7-2 and TRBJ2-2 provide the parts outside the CDR3, is GAGVSQSPSNKVTEKGKDVELRCDPISGHTALYWYRQSLGQGLEFLIYFQGNSAPDKSGLPSDRFSAERTGGSVSTLTIQRTQQEDSAVYLCATSTGGNTGELFFGEGSRLTVL.

The chain couples TRBV10-2 to TRBJ2-3, with 9 bases aligning to TRBD2. Per germline, CDR1 WSHSY and CDR2 SAAADI. The V and J ends lost 6 bases and 1 base, in that order; junction bases with no gene match: 8. The CDR3 has 16 residues. As DNA, the CDR3 is TGCGCCAGCAGAAGAGCTAGCGGGATCCGCACAGATACGCAGTATTTT. It codes for CASRRASGIRTDTQYF.

DNA of the CDR3: TGCGCCAGCAGCCGAGGGACAGGGAACTATGGCTACACCTTC. Translated, it gives CASSRGTGNYGYTF. The chain joins TRBV4-1 to TRBJ1-2; 9 positions match TRBD1. Germline CDR1 is MGHRA and CDR2 is YSYEKL. The ends lost 4 bases at V and 2 bases at J; junction bases unmatched: 2. CDR3 length: 14 amino acids.

This CDR3 is CASSHSRTVNTEAFF. In nucleotides, the CDR3 is TGTGCCAGCAGCCATTCTCGGACAGTGAACACTGAAGCTTTCTTT. This chain joins TRBV3-1 (or the pseudogene TRBV3-2) and TRBJ1-1; the D gene is possibly TRBD1 (6 bases). The germline V and J ends were trimmed by 3 bases and 0 bases, with 11 bases remaining between them. Germline CDR1 LGHDT, CDR2 YNNKEL (reference sequence). The CDR3 covers 15 residues.